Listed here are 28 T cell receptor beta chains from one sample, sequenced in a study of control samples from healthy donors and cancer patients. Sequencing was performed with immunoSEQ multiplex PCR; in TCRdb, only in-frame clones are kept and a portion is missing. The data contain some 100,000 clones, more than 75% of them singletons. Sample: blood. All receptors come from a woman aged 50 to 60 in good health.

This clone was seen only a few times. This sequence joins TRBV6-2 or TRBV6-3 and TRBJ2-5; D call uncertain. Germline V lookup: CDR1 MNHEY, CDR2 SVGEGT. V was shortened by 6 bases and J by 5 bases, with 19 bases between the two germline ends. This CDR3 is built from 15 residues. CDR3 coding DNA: TGTGCCAGCAGCGTCAGGTCTAGGAAGAAGGAGACCCAGTACTTC. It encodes CASSVRSRKKETQYF.

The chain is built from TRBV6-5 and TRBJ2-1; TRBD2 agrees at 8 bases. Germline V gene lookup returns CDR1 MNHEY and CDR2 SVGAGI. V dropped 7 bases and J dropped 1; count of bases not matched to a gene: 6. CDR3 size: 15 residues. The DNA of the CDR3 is TGTGCCAGCACCCGTAGCGGGGCTTCCTACAATGAGCAGTTCTTC. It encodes CASTRSGASYNEQFF.

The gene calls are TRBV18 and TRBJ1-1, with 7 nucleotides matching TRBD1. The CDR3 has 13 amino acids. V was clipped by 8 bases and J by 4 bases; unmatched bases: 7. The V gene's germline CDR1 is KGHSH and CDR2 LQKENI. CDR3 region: CASQETGSTEAFF. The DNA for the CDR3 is TGTGCCAGCCAGGAGACAGGGAGCACTGAAGCTTTCTTT.

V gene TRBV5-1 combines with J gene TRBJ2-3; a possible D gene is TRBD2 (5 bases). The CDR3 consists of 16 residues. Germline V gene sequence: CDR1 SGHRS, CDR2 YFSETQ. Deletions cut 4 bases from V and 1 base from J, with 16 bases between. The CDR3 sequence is CASSLPSLAGTDTQYF. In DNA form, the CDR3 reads TGCGCCAGCAGCCTTCCGTCCCTAGCCGGCACAGATACGCAGTATTTT.

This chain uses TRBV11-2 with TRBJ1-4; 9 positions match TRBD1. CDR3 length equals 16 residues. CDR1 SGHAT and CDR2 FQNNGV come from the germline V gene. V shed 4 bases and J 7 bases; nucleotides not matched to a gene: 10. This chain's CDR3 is CASSSSGGQGIEKLFF. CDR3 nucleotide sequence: TGTGCCAGCAGCTCATCCGGGGGACAGGGAATTGAAAAACTGTTTTTT.

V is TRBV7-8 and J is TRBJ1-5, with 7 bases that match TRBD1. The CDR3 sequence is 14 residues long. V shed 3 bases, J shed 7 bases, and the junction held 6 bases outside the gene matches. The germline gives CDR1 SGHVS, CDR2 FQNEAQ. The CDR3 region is CASSLTDRDQPQHF. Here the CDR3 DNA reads TGTGCCAGCAGCTTGACCGACAGGGACCAGCCCCAGCATTTT.

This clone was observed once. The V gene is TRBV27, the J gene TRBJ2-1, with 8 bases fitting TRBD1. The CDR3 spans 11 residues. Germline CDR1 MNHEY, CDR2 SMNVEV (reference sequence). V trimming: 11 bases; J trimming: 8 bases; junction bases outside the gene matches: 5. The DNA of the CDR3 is TGTGCCTCCACGGACAGGGATGAGCAGTTCTTC. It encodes CASTDRDEQFF.

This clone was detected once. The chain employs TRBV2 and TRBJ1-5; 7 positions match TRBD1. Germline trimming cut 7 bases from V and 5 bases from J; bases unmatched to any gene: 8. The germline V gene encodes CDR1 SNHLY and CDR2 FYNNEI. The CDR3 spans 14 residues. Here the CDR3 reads CASIKRQGDQPQHF. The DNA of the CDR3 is TGTGCCAGCATAAAGAGACAGGGCGATCAGCCCCAGCATTTT. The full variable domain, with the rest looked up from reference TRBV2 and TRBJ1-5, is EPEVTQTPSHQVTQMGQEVILRCVPISNHLYFYWYRQILGQKVEFLVSFYNNEISEKSEIFDDQFSVERPDGSNFTLKIRSTKLEDSAMYFCASIKRQGDQPQHFGDGTRLSIL.

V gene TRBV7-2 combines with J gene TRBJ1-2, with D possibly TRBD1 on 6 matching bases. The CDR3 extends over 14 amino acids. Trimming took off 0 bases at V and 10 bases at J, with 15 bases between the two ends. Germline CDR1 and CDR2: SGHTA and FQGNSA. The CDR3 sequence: CASSLARRGSDYTF. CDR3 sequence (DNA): TGTGCCAGCAGCTTAGCGCGAAGGGGGTCCGACTACACCTTC.

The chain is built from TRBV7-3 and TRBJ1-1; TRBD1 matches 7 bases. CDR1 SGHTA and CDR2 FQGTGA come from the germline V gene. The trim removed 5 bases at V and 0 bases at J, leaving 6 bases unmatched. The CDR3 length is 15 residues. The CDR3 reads CASSPTGQLNTEAFF. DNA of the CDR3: TGTGCCAGCAGCCCTACGGGACAGTTGAACACTGAAGCTTTCTTT.

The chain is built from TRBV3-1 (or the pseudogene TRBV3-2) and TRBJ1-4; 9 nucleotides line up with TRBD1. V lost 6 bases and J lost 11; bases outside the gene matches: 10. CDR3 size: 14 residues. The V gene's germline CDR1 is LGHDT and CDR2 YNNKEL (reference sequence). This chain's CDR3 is CASRSDRGNEKLFF. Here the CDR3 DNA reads TGTGCCAGCAGATCCGACAGGGGGAACGAGAAACTGTTTTTT.

DNA of the CDR3: TGTGCCAGCACGCCCCGGCAGGGACTGAACACCGGGGAGCTGTTTTTT. Protein product: CASTPRQGLNTGELFF. The chain uses TRBV27 and TRBJ2-2, with D maybe TRBD2 (6 bases). The CDR3 contains 16 residues. Per the germline V gene, CDR1 is MNHEY and CDR2 is SMNVEV (reference sequence). V was trimmed by 7 bases and J by 1 base, leaving 16 bases between them.

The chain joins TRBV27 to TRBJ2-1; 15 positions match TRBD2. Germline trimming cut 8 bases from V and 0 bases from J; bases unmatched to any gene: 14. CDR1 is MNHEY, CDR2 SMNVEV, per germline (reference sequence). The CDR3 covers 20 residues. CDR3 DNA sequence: TGTGCCAGCCGCCCTGGGGGACTAGCGGGAGGCCTACGCTCCTACAATGAGCAGTTCTTC. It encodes CASRPGGLAGGLRSYNEQFF.

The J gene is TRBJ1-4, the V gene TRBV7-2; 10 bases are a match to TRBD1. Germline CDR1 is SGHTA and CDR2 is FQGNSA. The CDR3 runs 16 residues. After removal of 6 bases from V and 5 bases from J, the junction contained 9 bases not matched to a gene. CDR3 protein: CASSFRPGQGNEKLFF. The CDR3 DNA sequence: TGTGCCAGCAGTTTTAGGCCGGGACAGGGGAATGAAAAACTGTTTTTT.

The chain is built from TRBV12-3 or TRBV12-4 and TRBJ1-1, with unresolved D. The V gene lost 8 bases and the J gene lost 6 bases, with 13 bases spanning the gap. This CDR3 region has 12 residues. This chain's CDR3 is CASRTPFAEAFF. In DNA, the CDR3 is TGTGCCAGCCGGACCCCGTTCGCTGAAGCTTTCTTT.

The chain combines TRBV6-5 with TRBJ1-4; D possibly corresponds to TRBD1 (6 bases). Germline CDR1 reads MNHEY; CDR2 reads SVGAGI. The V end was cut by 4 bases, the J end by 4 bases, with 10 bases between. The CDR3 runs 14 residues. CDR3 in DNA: TGTGCCAGCAGTTCACAGGGATTTAATGAAAAACTGTTTTTT. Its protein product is CASSSQGFNEKLFF.

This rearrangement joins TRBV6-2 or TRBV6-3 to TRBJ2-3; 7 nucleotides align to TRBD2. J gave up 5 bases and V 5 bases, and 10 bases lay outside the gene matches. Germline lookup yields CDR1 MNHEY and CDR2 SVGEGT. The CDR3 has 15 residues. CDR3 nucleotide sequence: TGTGCCAGCAGTCCGGGGGGACGGGGAGAAGATACGCAGTATTTT. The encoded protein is CASSPGGRGEDTQYF.

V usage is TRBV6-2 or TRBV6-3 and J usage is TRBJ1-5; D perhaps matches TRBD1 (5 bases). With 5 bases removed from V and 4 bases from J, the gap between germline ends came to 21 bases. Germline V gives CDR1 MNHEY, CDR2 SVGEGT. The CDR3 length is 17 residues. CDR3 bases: TGTGCCAGCAGTCCCGCCGGGGCAGGAACGGGTAATCAGCCCCAGCATTTT. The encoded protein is CASSPAGAGTGNQPQHF.

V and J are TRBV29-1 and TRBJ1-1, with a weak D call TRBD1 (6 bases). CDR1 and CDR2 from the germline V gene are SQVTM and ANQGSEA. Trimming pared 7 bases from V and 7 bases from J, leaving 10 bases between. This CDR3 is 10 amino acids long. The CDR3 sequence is CSAGGREAFF. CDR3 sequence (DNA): TGCAGCGCCGGGGGCCGTGAAGCTTTCTTT.

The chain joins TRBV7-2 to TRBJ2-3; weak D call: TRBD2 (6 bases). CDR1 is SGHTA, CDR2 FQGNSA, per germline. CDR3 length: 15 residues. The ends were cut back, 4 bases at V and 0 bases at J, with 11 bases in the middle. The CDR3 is CASSSLAVSTDTQYF. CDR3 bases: TGTGCCAGCAGCTCTTTAGCGGTCAGCACAGATACGCAGTATTTT.

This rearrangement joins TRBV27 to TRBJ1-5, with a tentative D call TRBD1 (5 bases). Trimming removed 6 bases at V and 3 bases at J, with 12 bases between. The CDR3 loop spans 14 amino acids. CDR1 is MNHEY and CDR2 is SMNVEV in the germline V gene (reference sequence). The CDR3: CASSERGNNQPQHF. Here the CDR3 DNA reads TGTGCCAGCAGCGAGCGGGGGAACAATCAGCCCCAGCATTTT.

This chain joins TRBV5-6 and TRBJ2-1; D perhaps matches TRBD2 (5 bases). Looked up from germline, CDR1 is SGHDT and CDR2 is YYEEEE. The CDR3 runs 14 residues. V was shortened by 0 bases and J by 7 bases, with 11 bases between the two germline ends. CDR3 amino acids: CASSLVPPGNEQFF. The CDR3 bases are TGTGCCAGCAGCTTGGTCCCCCCGGGGAATGAGCAGTTCTTC.

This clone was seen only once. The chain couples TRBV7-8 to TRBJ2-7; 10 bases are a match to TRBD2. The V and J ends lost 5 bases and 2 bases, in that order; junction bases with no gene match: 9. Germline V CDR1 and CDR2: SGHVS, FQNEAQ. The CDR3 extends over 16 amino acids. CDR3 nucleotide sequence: TGTGCCAGCAGCCCCACTACGAGCGGGGGGGCCTACGAGCAGTACTTC. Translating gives CASSPTTSGGAYEQYF.

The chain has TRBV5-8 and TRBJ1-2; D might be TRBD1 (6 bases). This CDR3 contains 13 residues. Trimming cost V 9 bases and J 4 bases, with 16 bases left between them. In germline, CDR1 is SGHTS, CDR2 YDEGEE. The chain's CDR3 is CATSARTVYGYTF. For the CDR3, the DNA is TGTGCCACCTCAGCCCGGACAGTCTATGGCTACACCTTC.

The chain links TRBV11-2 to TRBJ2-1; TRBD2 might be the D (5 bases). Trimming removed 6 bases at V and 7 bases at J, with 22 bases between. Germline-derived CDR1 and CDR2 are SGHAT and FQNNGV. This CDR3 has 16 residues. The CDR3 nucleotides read TGTGCCAGCAGACGTATCCCGGGCCCCCCGGGGAATGAGCAGTTCTTC. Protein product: CASRRIPGPPGNEQFF. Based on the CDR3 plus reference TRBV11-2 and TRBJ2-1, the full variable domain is EAGVAQSPRYKIIEKRQSVAFWCNPISGHATLYWYQQILGQGPKLLIQFQNNGVVDDSQLPKDRFSAERLKGVDSTLKIQPAKLEDSAVYLCASRRIPGPPGNEQFFGPGTRLTVL.

The CDR3 nucleotides are TGTGCCAGCAGCCTAATAAGGGGGGATCAATATGGCTACACCTTC. As protein: CASSLIRGDQYGYTF. The chain employs TRBV9 and TRBJ1-2, with a possible D match to TRBD1 (6 bases). CDR3 size: 15 residues. Trimming cost V 4 bases and J 5 bases, with 18 bases left between them. Germline CDR1 reads SGDLS; CDR2 reads YYNGEE.

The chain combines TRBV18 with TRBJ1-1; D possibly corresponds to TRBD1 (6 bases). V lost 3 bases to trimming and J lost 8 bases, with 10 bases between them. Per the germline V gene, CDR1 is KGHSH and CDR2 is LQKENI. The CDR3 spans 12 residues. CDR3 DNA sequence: TGTGCCAGCTCACCTATAGGACAGGAAGCTTTCTTT. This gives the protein CASSPIGQEAFF.

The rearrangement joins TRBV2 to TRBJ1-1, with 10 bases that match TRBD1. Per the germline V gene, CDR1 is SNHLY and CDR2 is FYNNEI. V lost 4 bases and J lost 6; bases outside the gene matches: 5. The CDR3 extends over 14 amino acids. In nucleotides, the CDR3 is TGTGCCAGCAGTGGGGACAGGGGCACGGCTGAAGCTTTCTTT. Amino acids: CASSGDRGTAEAFF.